This T cell receptor beta chain was captured in a study of patients and donors after allogeneic stem cell transplantation. TCRdb itself ran the RT-PCR reads through MiXCR, one entry per CDR3 protein. The table includes roughly 940,000 distinct CDR3 sequences, more than 15% detected once. This clonotype was seen a handful of times. With 0 bases removed from V and 4 bases from J, the gap between germline ends came to 13 bases. The CDR3 runs 15 residues. CDR1 is SGHRS, CDR2 YFSETQ, per germline. V and J are TRBV5-1 and TRBJ1-2, with D unclear. Specimen: blood, either unsorted or a sorted T cell fraction (not recorded which). This clonotype originated in a human donor who was either an allogeneic HSCT recipient or a stem cell or donor lymphocyte infusion donor (not recorded which). It is not recorded whose cells these are; they may come from a transplant donor. The CDR3 bases are TGCGCCAGCAGCTTGGATGGACTGCAATTCTATGGCTACACCTTC. It specifies CASSLDGLQFYGYTF.